This passage covers 13 T cell receptor beta chains from one sample sequenced in a study of shared clonotypes between healthy human individuals. The repertoire was sequenced with immunoSEQ multiplex PCR; TCRdb's copy has only in-frame clones and lacks some. This table has 2 million to 3 million clones, 93% appearing once. Sequenced material: naive CD4+ T cells from PBMCs. The subset: CD45RA+ positively selected. The receptors shown here come from a man aged 18 to 35 in good health. Some clones in this sample may be carry-over from other donors' samples.

Written as DNA, the CDR3 is TGCGCCAGCAGTCAGGGAGAAGTTCGGAACTATGGCTACACCTTC. Protein sequence: CASSQGEVRNYGYTF. The chain links TRBV23-1 to TRBJ1-2; no clear D gene. TRBV23-1 is known as an ORF, though its function is uncertain. The CDR3 consists of 15 residues. V lost 3 bases, J lost 2 bases, and 13 bases lay in between.

The rearrangement uses TRBV19 and TRBJ1-4, with unresolved D. Between the trimmed V and J ends, which lost 3 bases and 5 bases, there was a span of 10 bases. CDR1 and CDR2 from the germline V gene are LNHDA and SQIVND (reference sequence). The CDR3 totals 14 residues. CDR3 in DNA: TGTGCCAGTAGTATTAATCGTAAGAATGAAAAACTGTTTTTT. The encoded protein is CASSINRKNEKLFF. The full variable domain, completed using reference TRBV19 and TRBJ1-4, is DGGITQSPKYLFRKEGQNVTLSCEQNLNHDAMYWYRQDPGQGLRLIYYSQIVNDFQKGDIAEGYSVSREKKESFPLTVTSAQKNPTAFYLCASSINRKNEKLFFGSGTQLSVL.

The chain carries TRBV7-6 and TRBJ2-7; D not certain. Germline CDR1 is SGHVS and CDR2 is FNYEAQ. Deletions cut 5 bases from V and 0 bases from J, with 8 bases between. The CDR3 totals 13 residues. CDR3 loop: CASSGYSSYEQYF. CDR3 sequence (DNA): TGTGCCAGCAGCGGATATAGCTCCTACGAGCAGTACTTC.

The chain combines TRBV7-9 with TRBJ2-7; a weak D match, TRBD2 (6 bases). The CDR3 extends over 14 amino acids. Germline V gene data show CDR1 as SEHNR and CDR2 as FQNEAQ (reference sequence). The ends were cut back, 0 bases at V and 11 bases at J, with 17 bases in the middle. The CDR3 loop is CASSLAVRDSKEYF. The CDR3 region has the DNA TGTGCCAGCAGCTTAGCGGTCCGGGACTCCAAGGAGTACTTC. The complete variable domain, with remaining parts taken from reference TRBV7-9 and TRBJ2-7, reads DTGVSQNPRHKITKRGQNVTFRCDPISEHNRLYWYRQTLGQGPEFLTYFQNEAQLEKSRLLSDRFSAERPKGSFSTLEIQRTEQGDSAMYLCASSLAVRDSKEYFGPGTRLTVT.

The V call is TRBV5-1, the J call TRBJ1-2; D gene unclear. The CDR3 spans 13 residues. In germline, CDR1 is SGHRS, CDR2 YFSETQ. V was shortened by 1 base and J by 4 bases, with 8 bases between the two germline ends. CDR3 residues: CASSLQELYGYTF. Written as DNA, the CDR3 is TGCGCCAGCAGCTTGCAGGAACTCTATGGCTACACCTTC. Combining the CDR3 with reference TRBV5-1 and TRBJ1-2 gives the whole variable domain KAGVTQTPRYLIKTRGQQVTLSCSPISGHRSVSWYQQTPGQGLQFLFEYFSETQRNKGNFPGRFSGRQFSNSRSEMNVSTLELGDSALYLCASSLQELYGYTFGSGTRLTVV.

This rearrangement joins TRBV10-3 to TRBJ2-7; 11 nucleotides line up with TRBD2. From germline, CDR1 is ENHRY and CDR2 SYGVKD. V shed 0 bases and J 6 bases; nucleotides not matched to a gene: 7. The CDR3 is made up of 16 amino acids. CDR3 nucleotide sequence: TGTGCCATCAGTGAGTCGTGGCCTAGCGGGAGGAGCGAGCAGTACTTC. Residues: CAISESWPSGRSEQYF.

This clone was observed a few times. V usage is TRBV9 and J usage is TRBJ2-1; TRBD2 might be the D (5 bases). The CDR3 is 13 residues long. With 6 bases removed from V and 8 bases from J, the gap between germline ends came to 15 bases. Germline CDR1 reads SGDLS; CDR2 reads YYNGEE. The CDR3 reads CASNKRTLDEQFF. The CDR3 DNA sequence: TGTGCCAGCAATAAGAGGACTCTCGATGAGCAGTTCTTC.

The chain joins TRBV27 to TRBJ1-2, with 9 bases matching TRBD1. The germline V gene has CDR1 MNHEY and CDR2 SMNVEV (reference sequence). V was pared by 2 bases and J by 4 bases, with 11 bases of the junction left unmatched. The length of the CDR3 is 17 residues. CDR3 amino acids: CASSLKAPGQGGYGYTF. The CDR3 DNA follows: TGTGCCAGCAGTTTAAAGGCCCCGGGACAGGGTGGCTATGGCTACACCTTC.

On this clone itself: Other DNA sequences in this sample translate to the same CDR3. V usage is TRBV5-1 and J usage is TRBJ2-7, with a tentative D call TRBD2 (6 bases). This CDR3 spans 14 amino acids. Germline V gives CDR1 SGHRS, CDR2 YFSETQ. V lost 1 base to trimming and J lost 1 base, with 9 bases between them. The CDR3 nucleotides read TGCGCCAGCAGCTTGTCGGCGGGATCCTACGAGCAGTACTTC. It yields the protein CASSLSAGSYEQYF.

This chain uses TRBV28 with TRBJ1-3, with TRBD1 as a possible D gene (6 bases). Germline-derived CDR1 and CDR2 are MDHEN and SYDVKM. The CDR3 is 15 amino acids. Trimming removed 6 bases from V and 0 bases from J, with 12 bases in between. The CDR3 nucleotides are TGTGCCAGCAGCACCGGGACAAACTCTGGAAACACCATATATTTT. Its translation: CASSTGTNSGNTIYF.

This clone appeared a single time. The chain combines TRBV27 with TRBJ2-2, with 10 bases that match TRBD2. Germline V gene sequence: CDR1 MNHEY, CDR2 SMNVEV (reference sequence). The CDR3 sequence is 16 residues long. Germline trimming cut 5 bases from V and 1 base from J; bases unmatched to any gene: 4. In nucleotides, the CDR3 is TGTGCCAGCAGTACGGGACTAGCGAGGAACACCGGGGAGCTGTTTTTT. It yields the protein CASSTGLARNTGELFF.

The chain links TRBV28 to TRBJ2-3; the match to TRBD1 covers 8 bases. CDR1 is MDHEN, CDR2 SYDVKM, per germline. Losses at the gene ends were 4 bases for V and 3 bases for J; bases not matched to a gene: 3. The CDR3 is 14 amino acids. CDR3 DNA: TGTGCCAGCAGTTCCGGGACAGGAACAGATACGCAGTATTTT. This gives the protein CASSSGTGTDTQYF.

The sample holds one count of this clone. The rearrangement links TRBV21-1 to TRBJ2-7; the table gives TRBD2 as D, unverified against the DNA. TRBV21-1 is a pseudogene segment. This CDR3 comprises 18 residues. CDR3 nucleotide sequence: TGTGCCAGCAGCAAAGGGTGCCTAACGACTCGGACGGGGTGGGAGCAGTACTTC. Encoded protein: CASSKGCLTTRTGWEQYF.